A selection of T cell receptor beta chains follows, all from one sample in a study of T-cell memory formation after mild COVID-19. TCRdb re-called the 5' RACE reads through MiXCR, storing one row per CDR3 protein. The table records 14,000 to 15,000 distinct CDR3 sequences, roughly 23% of them present only once. Sequencing was performed on PBMCs or a T cell subset sorted from them (not recorded which). The source is a man younger than 35 who had mild COVID-19 (a few samples of this study predate the infection). Cell type and time point are not known. Each CDR3 is given with its conserved first and last residue. The D gene is left open where the match is weak. Some rows have no size entry. The others give once, few or many, or a class for an expanded clone.

j_gene	abundance	v_gene	d_gene	CDR3aa	CDR3nt
TRBJ1-2	-	TRBV6-5	-	CASSYREGNYGYTF	TGTGCCAGCAGTTACAGGGAGGGGAACTATGGCTACACCTTC
TRBJ1-5	few	TRBV18	TRBD1	CASSLHTGGNQPQHF	TGTGCCAGCTCACTGCACACAGGGGGCAATCAGCCCCAGCATTTT
TRBJ2-7	-	TRBV30	-	CASQGGDYEQYF	TGTGCCTCGCAGGGTGGGGACTACGAGCAGTACTTC
TRBJ2-5	-	TRBV6-5	TRBD2	CASTHGGGQETQYF	TGTGCCAGCACCCACGGCGGGGGCCAAGAGACCCAGTACTTC
TRBJ2-7	once	TRBV4-3	TRBD2	CASSQWRGSSYEQYF	TGCGCCAGCAGCCAGTGGCGGGGGTCCTCCTACGAGCAGTACTTC
TRBJ1-1	many	TRBV12-3/TRBV12-4	-	CASSVAGTEAFF	TGTGCCAGCAGTGTCGCTGGCACTGAAGCTTTCTTT
TRBJ1-4	many	TRBV15	-	CATSQEIASTNEKLFF	TGTGCCACCAGCCAAGAGATAGCGTCGACTAATGAAAAACTGTTTTTT
TRBJ2-4	many	TRBV7-6	TRBD2	CASSLSRGDFVLDKNIQYF	TGTGCCAGCAGCTTATCCCGGGGGGATTTCGTTTTAGACAAAAACATTCAGTACTTC
TRBJ2-1	many	TRBV4-3	TRBD1	CASSQELGTGDNEQFF	TGCGCCAGCAGCCAGGAGCTCGGGACAGGGGATAATGAGCAGTTCTTC
TRBJ2-7	-	TRBV4-1	TRBD2	CASRSTSGDHEQYF	TGCGCCAGCAGGTCGACTAGCGGGGACCACGAGCAGTACTTC
TRBJ2-5	many	TRBV20-1	-	CSARAGSQETQYF	TGCAGTGCTAGAGCGGGCAGCCAAGAGACCCAGTACTTC
TRBJ1-4	many	TRBV25-1	-	CASSLGLEKLFF	TGTGCCAGCAGTCTGGGCCTCGAAAAACTGTTTTTT
TRBJ2-4	-	TRBV4-2	TRBD2	CASSQESTSGGVPKYF	TGTGCCAGCAGCCAAGAATCGACTAGCGGGGGGGTACCGAAGTACTTC
TRBJ2-3	once	TRBV2	TRBD1	CASSEEGQGADTQYF	TGTGCCAGCAGTGAAGAGGGACAGGGGGCAGATACGCAGTATTTT
TRBJ1-2	many	TRBV7-3	-	CASSEVTGYGYTF	TGTGCCAGCAGCGAAGTCACTGGCTATGGCTACACCTTC
TRBJ1-3	few	TRBV7-9	-	CASSLAPGPENTIYF	TGTGCCAGCAGCTTAGCGCCGGGCCCCGAAAACACCATATATTTT
TRBJ2-5	-	TRBV7-3	-	CASSQGFSGQTLQETQYF	TGTGCCAGCAGCCAAGGGTTTTCCGGACAGACCCTCCAAGAGACCCAGTACTTC
TRBJ2-4	many	TRBV20-1	TRBD2	CSVSPGTSGFPDIQYF	TGCAGTGTTTCCCCAGGGACTAGCGGATTCCCCGACATTCAGTACTTC
TRBJ2-5	many	TRBV7-3	-	CASSLRQGLVETQYF	TGTGCCAGCAGCTTAAGGCAGGGGTTGGTGGAGACCCAGTACTTC
TRBJ2-4	-	TRBV5-4	TRBD2	CASSIASGASDIQYF	TGTGCCAGCAGCATAGCTAGCGGGGCCTCTGACATTCAGTACTTC
TRBJ2-6	many	TRBV7-3	-	CASSFPGTEGANVLTF	TGTGCCAGCAGCTTCCCTGGCACGGAGGGGGCCAACGTCCTGACTTTC
TRBJ1-1	many	TRBV7-6	-	CASSPIDENTEAFF	TGTGCCAGCAGCCCGATAGACGAGAACACTGAAGCTTTCTTT
TRBJ1-6	few	TRBV2	-	CASSEAAPAGYYSYNSPLHF	TGTGCCAGCAGTGAAGCCGCCCCCGCAGGGTATTACTCCTATAATTCACCCCTCCACTTT
TRBJ1-5	many	TRBV7-8	-	CASSLWGDSNQPQHF	TGTGCCAGCAGCTTGTGGGGGGACAGCAATCAGCCCCAGCATTTT
TRBJ1-2	many	TRBV7-3	-	CASSSGVYGYTF	TGTGCCAGCAGCTCGGGTGTCTATGGCTACACCTTC
TRBJ1-2	many	TRBV5-1	-	CASSLSPGDQQIYGYTF	TGCGCCAGCAGCTTAAGTCCAGGGGACCAACAAATCTATGGCTACACCTTC
TRBJ1-4	-	TRBV27	-	CASSFRDRGSEKLFFF	-
TRBJ2-7	few	TRBV7-9	TRBD2	CANSAPAGVGEQYF	TGTGCCAACTCGGCCCCAGCGGGGGTCGGCGAGCAGTACTTC
TRBJ2-5	-	TRBV6-5	-	CASSSLQGTIIWTQYF	TGTGCCAGCAGTTCGCTGCAGGGTACAATAATATGGACCCAGTACTTC
TRBJ2-7	many	TRBV7-2	TRBD1	CASRSTGTDAYEQYF	TGTGCCAGCAGGTCTACCGGGACAGACGCCTACGAGCAGTACTTC
TRBJ1-3	many	TRBV7-9	TRBD1	CASSHPRDRGGNTIYF	TGTGCCAGCAGCCACCCCCGGGACAGGGGAGGAAACACCATATATTTT
TRBJ1-1	many	TRBV12-3/TRBV12-4	-	CASSLRSANTEAFF	TGTGCCAGCAGTTTAAGGTCAGCCAACACTGAAGCTTTCTTT
TRBJ2-2	many	TRBV7-9	-	CASSPGIWGTGELFF	TGTGCCAGCAGCCCAGGGATATGGGGCACCGGGGAGCTGTTTTTT
TRBJ1-5	few	TRBV10-3	-	CAISENVEIGQPQHF	TGTGCCATCAGTGAGAATGTGGAGATTGGGCAGCCCCAGCATTTT
TRBJ2-3	many	TRBV20-1	-	CSARSGGLPGPDTQYF	TGCAGTGCTAGAAGTGGTGGACTCCCGGGCCCAGATACGCAGTATTTT
TRBJ1-1	-	TRBV7-3	-	CASSLQGHSTEAFF	TGTGCCAGCAGCCTACAGGGACACAGCACTGAAGCTTTCTTT
TRBJ2-5	many	TRBV5-1	-	CASSLGQETQYF	TGCGCCAGCAGCTTGGGACAAGAGACCCAGTACTTC
TRBJ1-1	many	TRBV5-6	TRBD1	CASSLFRGPEAFF	TGTGCCAGCAGCTTATTTAGGGGGCCTGAAGCTTTCTTT
TRBJ2-7	many	TRBV27	-	CASSFIWGAGYEQYF	TGTGCCAGCAGCTTTATCTGGGGCGCGGGCTACGAGCAGTACTTC
TRBJ1-5	many	TRBV7-2	-	CASSPFTNQPQHF	TGTGCCAGCAGCCCTTTCACCAATCAGCCCCAGCATTTT
TRBJ1-1	many	TRBV10-3	TRBD1	CAISESGRGHTEAFF	TGTGCCATCAGTGAGTCAGGCAGGGGGCACACTGAAGCTTTCTTT
TRBJ2-7	few	TRBV2	-	CASSEAGDYEQYF	TGTGCCAGCAGTGAAGCGGGGGACTACGAGCAGTACTTC
TRBJ2-2	-	TRBV12-3/TRBV12-4	-	CASRGDGSGELFF	TGTGCCAGCAGGGGGGACGGATCCGGGGAGCTGTTTTTT
TRBJ2-3	many	TRBV13	-	CASSLSGGVRVTDTQYF	TGTGCCAGCAGCTTAAGCGGTGGGGTTCGGGTTACAGATACGCAGTATTTT
TRBJ2-1	-	TRBV27	TRBD2	CASSLVAGVQNEQFF	TGTGCCAGCAGTTTAGTAGCGGGGGTACAGAATGAGCAGTTCTTC
TRBJ2-1	many	TRBV21-1	-	CASSATGRDKNEQFF	TGTGCCAGCAGCGCGACAGGGAGGGATAAGAATGAGCAGTTCTTC
TRBJ2-7	-	TRBV10-3	TRBD2	CAISDSIAGGSYEQYF	TGTGCCATCAGTGACTCGATCGCGGGAGGGTCCTACGAGCAGTACTTC
TRBJ2-1	many	TRBV20-1	TRBD1	CSALRDRMPNEQFF	TGCAGTGCTCTCCGGGACAGAATGCCGAATGAGCAGTTCTTC
TRBJ1-1	many	TRBV27	-	CASSSRTRMNTEAFF	TGTGCCAGCAGTTCCCGGACACGTATGAACACTGAAGCTTTCTTT
TRBJ1-2	medium-sized	TRBV29-1	TRBD1	CSVYPLGQGYGYTF	TGCAGCGTTTACCCTCTAGGACAGGGGTATGGCTACACCTTC